The clone carrying this T cell receptor beta chain was recorded only once. The data derive from a study of T cell responses to AZD1222 COVID-19 vaccine. Clones were read by immunoSEQ multiplex PCR, and TCRdb kept only the in-frame ones, dropping some. Here the sample spans 90,000 to 130,000 clones, about 92% being singletons. The CDR3 extends over 15 amino acids. Germline assignment: CDR1 SGHDT and CDR2 YYEEEE. Trimming took off 4 bases at V and 0 bases at J, with 11 bases between the two ends. V is TRBV5-6 and J is TRBJ1-3; D gene ambiguous. The sample in question was peripheral blood, obtained on day 0 of MenACWY control vaccination. This receptor was taken from an adult in good health. Here the CDR3 reads CASSAIRSSGNTIYF. CDR3 nucleotides: TGTGCCAGCAGCGCAATACGGAGCTCTGGAAACACCATATATTTT.